This TCR beta chain was sequenced for a study of shared clonotypes between healthy human individuals. General study points: The donor pool, a small one, limited the genetic and exposure-history diversity represented.

The data were produced by immunoSEQ multiplex PCR, yet TCRdb's version contains in-frame clones alone and is incomplete. The table shows 950,000 to 1,200,000 clones, with approximately 75% occurring only once. To note about this clone: What it binds is unknown. An end of the junction does not agree with germline; a read error may underlie this.

Memory CD4+ cells were the fraction left after CD45RA+ naive selection. Looked up from germline, CDR1 is SEHNR and CDR2 is FQNEAQ (reference sequence). The CDR3 sequence is 15 residues long. Material: memory CD4+ T cells from PBMCs. Indicated subset: CD45RA-negative fraction. V and J are TRBV7-9 and TRBJ1-1; the D gene is possibly TRBD1 (5 bases). The source of this sequence is a man younger than 30 in good health. Some clones in this sample may be carry-over from other donors' samples. The CDR3 bases are TGTGCCAGCAGCCCCAACCGGGCAGGGAACGCTGAAGCTTTCTTT. It encodes CASSPNRAGNAEAFF.